These 28 T cell receptor beta chains share one sample of origin, sequenced in a study of blood T cells in healthy people across ages. A second PCR of 7 to 11 cycles used a sample-barcoded 5' primer and a J-beta primer mix. MiXCR, run by TCRdb on the 5' RACE reads, gives a single entry per CDR3 protein. The table has about a million distinct CDR3 sequences, roughly two fifths seen once. Material for sequencing was blood. All receptors derive from a man between 18 and 29 years old in good health.

The chain uses TRBV5-6 and TRBJ2-7; 8 positions match TRBD1. The CDR3 has 17 residues. Unmatched junction bases numbered 13, after V lost 3 bases and J lost 2 bases. In germline, CDR1 is SGHDT, CDR2 YYEEEE. CDR3 in amino acids: CASSSLSSGTGAYEQYF. The CDR3 DNA is TGTGCCAGCAGCTCACTTTCGTCCGGGACAGGAGCCTACGAGCAGTACTTC. Combining the CDR3 with reference TRBV5-6 and TRBJ2-7 gives the whole variable domain DAGVTQSPTHLIKTRGQQVTLRCSPKSGHDTVSWYQQALGQGPQFIFQYYEEEERQRGNFPDRFSGHQFPNYSSELNVNALLLGDSALYLCASSSLSSGTGAYEQYFGPGTRLTVT.

J is TRBJ2-1 and V is TRBV29-1; TRBD1 matches 7 bases. The J call may be faulty, since TRBJ2-7 better matches the DNA end. Germline CDR1 SQVTM, CDR2 ANQGSEA. The length of the CDR3 is 12 residues. CDR3 sequence (DNA): TGCAGTGTAACAGGGGAGTACAATGAGCAGTACTTC. This codes for CSVTGEYNEQYF.

V gene TRBV9 combines with J gene TRBJ2-3; 8 nucleotides line up with TRBD2. Germline CDR1 reads SGDLS; CDR2 reads YYNGEE. CDR3 length: 19 residues. V lost 0 bases, J lost 0 bases, and 12 bases stayed unmatched. The CDR3 sequence is CASSVVGAGATPSTDTQYF. CDR3 nucleotides: TGTGCCAGCAGCGTAGTAGGAGCGGGGGCGACCCCTAGCACAGATACGCAGTATTTT.

The chain joins TRBV20-1 to TRBJ2-7, with D hard to call. The V end lost 6 bases, the J end lost 3 bases, and 15 bases lay between the germline ends. Germline V gives CDR1 DFQATT, CDR2 SNEGSKA (reference sequence). The CDR3 totals 13 residues. The CDR3 sequence is CSAEPGHNYEQYF. CDR3 DNA: TGCAGTGCCGAACCCGGGCACAACTACGAGCAGTACTTC.

J is TRBJ2-2 and V is TRBV9; D is ambiguous. Germline V gene data show CDR1 as SGDLS and CDR2 as YYNGEE. This CDR3 contains 13 residues. Trimming removed 0 bases at V and 3 bases at J, with 3 bases between. CDR3 DNA: TGTGCCAGCAGCGTAGAGTACACCGGGGAGCTGTTTTTT. Protein: CASSVEYTGELFF.

The J gene is TRBJ1-1, the V gene TRBV7-3; TRBD1 matches at 8 bases. The germline V gene has CDR1 SGHTA and CDR2 FQGTGA. After removal of 4 bases from V and 6 bases from J, the junction contained 7 bases not matched to a gene. The CDR3 runs to 14 residues. The CDR3 loop is CASSSSDRAPEAFF. Here the CDR3 DNA reads TGTGCCAGCAGCTCCTCGGACAGGGCCCCTGAAGCTTTCTTT.

This chain links TRBV28 with TRBJ2-1; TRBD2 agrees at 11 bases. CDR3 size: 15 residues. Trimming took 7 bases from V and 4 from J; bases not matched to a gene: 6. The germline V gene has CDR1 MDHEN and CDR2 SYDVKM. The CDR3: CASNVLAGGYNEQFF. CDR3 nucleotide sequence: TGTGCCAGCAACGTTCTAGCGGGGGGATACAATGAGCAGTTCTTC.

This clonotype was seen a handful of times. The chain is built from TRBV7-2 and TRBJ1-1; 8 nucleotides align to TRBD1. The junction had 6 bases not matched to a gene; V was cut back by 2 bases and J by 4 bases. This CDR3 has 15 amino acids. Germline values: CDR1 SGHTA, CDR2 FQGNSA. CDR3 sequence reads: CASSLKGTGGTEAFF. DNA for the CDR3: TGTGCCAGCAGCTTAAAGGGCACAGGGGGCACTGAAGCTTTCTTT.

The genes are TRBV13 and TRBJ2-7, with 8 bases identical to TRBD1. Looked up from germline, CDR1 is PRHDT and CDR2 is FYEKMQ (reference sequence). Trimming removed 2 bases from V and 6 bases from J; junction bases left unmatched: 9. The CDR3 covers 15 residues. CDR3 in DNA: TGTGCCAGCAGCTTAAGAGGACAGGGTGCGTGCGAGCAGTACTTC. Its translation: CASSLRGQGACEQYF.

The V and J genes are TRBV18 and TRBJ2-7; weak D call: TRBD2 (6 bases). V dropped 0 bases and J dropped 6 bases, with 12 bases sitting between them. The germline V gene encodes CDR1 KGHSH and CDR2 LQKENI. This CDR3 region has 14 residues. The CDR3 region is CASSPPLGTLEQYF. The DNA of the CDR3 is TGTGCCAGCTCACCACCGCTAGGGACTCTCGAGCAGTACTTC.

The sample holds a few counts of this clonotype. V and J are TRBV6-1 and TRBJ1-5; a possible D gene is TRBD1 (5 bases). Per germline, CDR1 MNHNS and CDR2 SASEGT. The ends were cut back, 1 base at V and 2 bases at J, with 15 bases in the middle. CDR3 length: 17 residues. The CDR3 DNA reads as TGTGCCAGCAGTGAAGATCCCTCCGGGGCTCGCAATCAGCCCCAGCATTTT. Translating gives CASSEDPSGARNQPQHF.

On this clonotype itself: Just one base apart from a much larger clone, this may be a read error. The V call is TRBV6-5, the J call TRBJ1-4; the D is unclear. CDR1 and CDR2 (germline): MNHEY, SVGAGI. CDR3 size: 14 residues. V was cut by 0 bases and J by 4 bases, with 6 bases left in between. The DNA of the CDR3 is TGTGCCAGCAGTTACTCGCGGAGTAATGAAAAACTGTTTTTT. Residues: CASSYSRSNEKLFF.

CDR3 coding DNA: TGTGCCAGCAGCTCCCGCGGACTAGCGGGCACAGATACGCAGTATTTT. The encoded protein is CASSSRGLAGTDTQYF. This chain links TRBV7-9 with TRBJ2-3; 10 bases align to TRBD2. The CDR3 contains 16 residues. Germline V gene sequence: CDR1 SEHNR, CDR2 FQNEAQ (reference sequence). J gave up 1 base and V 4 bases, and 5 bases lay outside the gene matches.

This clonotype was recorded a few times. This rearrangement joins TRBV12-3 or TRBV12-4 to TRBJ1-2; TRBD1 matches 7 bases. J lost 2 bases, V lost 2 bases, and 14 bases had no gene match. This CDR3 is built from 18 residues. The CDR3 DNA reads TGTGCCAGCAGTTTAACCCCCCTTCGGACAGGCCAAAACTATGGCTACACCTTC. It encodes CASSLTPLRTGQNYGYTF.

Turning to this clonotype: A junction end diverges from the germline sequence, so it may reflect a read error. The J gene is TRBJ1-5, the V gene TRBV6-6; D call uncertain. The CDR3 runs to 14 residues. Germline V gene data show CDR1 as MNHNY and CDR2 as SVGAGI (reference sequence). In DNA, the CDR3 is TGTGCCAGCAGTTCAGTCCGCGAGGGTCAGCCCCGGCATTTT. Amino acid sequence: CASSSVREGQPRHF.

The rearrangement joins TRBV5-1 to TRBJ2-4, with D unresolved. This CDR3 is 13 amino acids long. Germline CDR1 reads SGHRS; CDR2 reads YFSETQ. Deletions cut 0 bases from V and 8 bases from J, with 9 bases between. CDR3 loop: CASSLGSEDIQYF. The CDR3 bases are TGCGCCAGCAGCTTGGGCAGTGAGGACATTCAGTACTTC.

This chain connects TRBV7-9 to TRBJ2-3; D perhaps matches TRBD2 (6 bases). V dropped 3 bases and J dropped 2 bases, with 9 bases sitting between them. The CDR3 runs 14 residues. Germline CDR1 SEHNR, CDR2 FQNEAQ (reference sequence). The chain's CDR3 is CASSFSGPTDTQYF. The CDR3 bases are TGTGCCAGCAGCTTTAGCGGACCCACAGATACGCAGTATTTT.

This clonotype was recorded at least ten times. The rearrangement links TRBV29-1 to TRBJ1-1; 10 bases are a match to TRBD1. V was clipped by 6 bases and J by 1 base; unmatched bases: 14. The CDR3 totals 17 residues. Germline V gene data show CDR1 as SQVTM and CDR2 as ANQGSEA. This chain's CDR3 is CSVRATGTGEGNTEAFF. The CDR3 DNA reads as TGCAGCGTCCGGGCCACCGGGACAGGGGAGGGGAACACTGAAGCTTTCTTT.

The V and J genes are TRBV9 and TRBJ1-2; no clear D gene. CDR1 is SGDLS and CDR2 is YYNGEE in the germline V gene. The CDR3 is 14 residues long. Trimming removed 1 base from V and 7 bases from J, with 14 bases in between. The chain's CDR3 is CASSVFGVHCGYTF. The DNA for the CDR3 is TGTGCCAGCAGCGTATTCGGGGTTCACTGTGGCTACACCTTC.

The chain uses TRBV6-1 and TRBJ2-1, with 7 nucleotides matching TRBD2. The J segment lost 3 bases and the V segment lost 2 bases, leaving 4 bases of the junction unmatched. The CDR3 covers 15 residues. From germline, CDR1 is MNHNS and CDR2 SASEGT. In DNA form, the CDR3 reads TGTGCCAGCAGTGAACCGGGACTACTCTACAATGAGCAGTTCTTC. It translates to CASSEPGLLYNEQFF.

This clonotype turned up a few times. The chain recombines TRBV10-3 with TRBJ1-2; D gene unclear. V lost 0 bases and J 6 bases, leaving 14 bases between the germline ends. Germline V gene lookup returns CDR1 ENHRY and CDR2 SYGVKD. There are 15 residues in the CDR3. The CDR3 bases are TGTGCCATCAGTGAGTCAGCCGGCCTTACGAATGGCTACACCTTC. Translation: CAISESAGLTNGYTF.

This chain uses TRBV2 with TRBJ1-1; 7 bases are shared with TRBD1. With 4 bases clipped from V and 0 bases from J, the junction kept 5 bases outside the gene matches. There are 15 residues in the CDR3. The germline V gene has CDR1 SNHLY and CDR2 FYNNEI. The chain's CDR3 is CASSGDRSMNTEAFF. CDR3 in DNA: TGTGCCAGCAGTGGGGACAGAAGCATGAACACTGAAGCTTTCTTT.

The V and J genes are TRBV4-1 and TRBJ2-2; no firm D call. Germline CDR1 reads MGHRA; CDR2 reads YSYEKL. Trimming pared 2 bases from V and 2 bases from J, leaving 12 bases between. The CDR3 has 16 amino acids. The CDR3 region has the DNA TGCGCCAGCAGCCAACAGGCACCAATTAACACCGGGGAGCTGTTTTTT. Translating it yields CASSQQAPINTGELFF.

This chain links TRBV27 with TRBJ2-7; 7 nucleotides line up with TRBD2. Germline CDR1 and CDR2: MNHEY and SMNVEV (reference sequence). The CDR3 has 15 amino acids. Trimming cost V 3 bases and J 0 bases; bases outside gene matches: 5. The CDR3 DNA reads TGTGCCAGCAGTTTGGCACGCGGGAGCTCCTACGAGCAGTACTTC. Protein sequence: CASSLARGSSYEQYF.

In this sample, this clonotype turned up many times. The gene calls are TRBV11-2 and TRBJ2-4, with TRBD1 identical over 7 bases. This CDR3 has 14 residues. V shed 4 bases and J 4 bases; nucleotides not matched to a gene: 4. Germline CDR1 is SGHAT and CDR2 is FQNNGV. DNA of the CDR3: TGTGCCAGCAGCTCCCTACAGGGGAAAAACATTCAGTACTTC. This translates into CASSSLQGKNIQYF.

V is TRBV25-1 and J is TRBJ2-7; possible D gene TRBD1, 5 bases. The CDR3 length is 12 residues. Trimming removed 3 bases from V and 10 bases from J, with 13 bases in between. In germline, CDR1 is MGHDK, CDR2 SYGVNS. DNA of the CDR3: TGTGCCAGCAGTGAGCTCACAGGTAATCAGTACTTC. It is translated as CASSELTGNQYF.

The table lists this clonotype with a count of one. The junction departs from the called germline gene at one end, perhaps through a read error. V and J are TRBV7-9 and TRBJ2-1; D call uncertain. The length of the CDR3 is 15 residues. The V gene's germline CDR1 is SEHNR and CDR2 FQNEAQ (reference sequence). The CDR3 region is CASSLTTSSYKEQFF. The CDR3 DNA follows: TGTGCCAGCAGCTTGACGACTTCCTCCTACAAAGAGCAGTTCTTC.

The chain uses TRBV3-1 and TRBJ1-4; no reliable D call. The CDR3 consists of 14 residues. Germline loops: CDR1 LGHDT, CDR2 YNNKEL (reference sequence). Trimming shortened V by 2 bases and J by 7 bases, and 11 bases separated the two germline ends. DNA for the CDR3: TGTGCCAGCAGCCAAAGGGTGGCGGGTGAAAAACTGTTTTTT. Translation gives CASSQRVAGEKLFF.